A single sample is the source of the 27 T cell receptor beta chains below, sequenced in a study of T cells in Graves' hyperthyroidism and ophthalmopathy. RNA transcripts yielded amplified TCR beta CDR3 regions. First-round RT-PCR with HTBI primers amplified the TCR CDR3 region. TCRdb itself ran the multiplex PCR reads through MiXCR, one entry per CDR3 protein. Here the sample spans a few hundred thousand distinct CDR3 sequences, approximately 16% being singletons. Material for sequencing was blood. All receptors come from a woman aged 50 to 60 with Graves' hyperthyroidism that later progressed to Graves' ophthalmopathy.

Only a few counts were recorded for this clonotype. V usage is TRBV5-6 and J usage is TRBJ2-3; 10 nucleotides match TRBD2. CDR1 is SGHDT and CDR2 is YYEEEE in the germline V gene. This CDR3 is built from 14 residues. Trimming cost V 4 bases and J 5 bases; bases outside gene matches: 4. The chain's CDR3 is CASSTGLAVDTQYF. The CDR3 region has the DNA TGTGCCAGCAGCACCGGACTAGCGGTAGATACGCAGTATTTT.

This clonotype was seen at least ten times. The rearrangement joins TRBV3-1 to TRBJ2-7; D unresolved. The CDR3 consists of 13 residues. Germline CDR1 LGHDT, CDR2 YNNKEL (reference sequence). V gave up 4 bases and J gave up 5 bases, with 12 bases separating them. CDR3 nucleotides: TGTGCCAGCAGCCCGAACGGGTGGAACGAGCAGTACTTC. As protein: CASSPNGWNEQYF.

This chain uses TRBV20-1 with TRBJ1-2; D is unresolved. The length of the CDR3 is 13 residues. From germline, CDR1 is DFQATT and CDR2 SNEGSKA (reference sequence). V lost 1 base and J 4 bases, leaving 10 bases between the germline ends. CDR3 nucleotide sequence: TGCAGTGCTAGAGGTGGTCAGGCCTATGGCTACACCTTC. Protein product: CSARGGQAYGYTF.

This clonotype was picked up many times. The chain uses TRBV5-1 and TRBJ2-7, with D possibly being TRBD2 (6 bases). Looked up from germline, CDR1 is SGHRS and CDR2 is YFSETQ. V was pared by 4 bases and J by 4 bases, with 18 bases between. The CDR3 contains 15 residues. CDR3 sequence: CASSPTTSTMYEQYF. CDR3 DNA: TGCGCCAGCAGCCCGACGACTAGTACGATGTACGAGCAGTACTTC.

This clonotype was seen repeatedly, ten times or more. The chain combines TRBV7-9 with TRBJ1-5; TRBD1 might be the D (6 bases). Germline values: CDR1 SEHNR, CDR2 FQNEAQ (reference sequence). This CDR3 has 15 amino acids. V was pared by 3 bases and J by 2 bases, with 11 bases between. The CDR3 loop reads CASSFSGAGNQPQHF. The CDR3 bases are TGTGCCAGCAGCTTTTCAGGGGCGGGCAATCAGCCCCAGCATTTT.

This clonotype was seen at least ten times. The J gene is TRBJ2-2, the V gene TRBV5-1, with D perhaps matching TRBD1 (6 bases). Germline V gives CDR1 SGHRS, CDR2 YFSETQ. Trimming left V 0 bases short and J 6 bases short, with 9 bases between. There are 14 residues in the CDR3. This CDR3 reads CASSLVAGAGELFF. The CDR3, as DNA: TGCGCCAGCAGCTTGGTGGCAGGGGCCGGGGAGCTGTTTTTT.

For this clonotype: The junction and the germline gene differ at one end; a read error may be behind it. The chain employs TRBV4-1 and TRBJ1-5, with D possibly being TRBD2 (6 bases). The J call may be faulty, since TRBJ2-3 better matches the DNA end. The germline CDR1 and CDR2 sequences are MGHRA and YSYEKL. The CDR3 spans 17 residues. The CDR3 DNA reads as TGTGCCAGCAGCCAAGGAGGCGGGGCAGGAATCAATCAGCCCCAGTATTTT. This sequence encodes CASSQGGGAGINQPQYF.

This clonotype was seen many times. The chain combines TRBV5-1 with TRBJ2-2; 12 bases align to TRBD2. This CDR3 is 16 amino acids long. V shed 0 bases, J shed 7 bases, and the junction held 4 bases outside the gene matches. Germline lookup yields CDR1 SGHRS and CDR2 YFSETQ. CDR3 nucleotide sequence: TGCGCCAGCAGCTTGGGACTAGCGGGAGACATCGGGGAGCTGTTTTTT. Amino acid sequence: CASSLGLAGDIGELFF.

This clonotype was seen many times. This chain uses TRBV9 with TRBJ1-1, with D hard to call. Trimming left V 3 bases short and J 4 bases short, with 13 bases between. There are 14 residues in the CDR3. Germline CDR1 SGDLS, CDR2 YYNGEE. The CDR3 loop reads CASSEGIGLTEAFF. The CDR3 nucleotides read TGTGCCAGCAGCGAAGGGATTGGCCTCACTGAAGCTTTCTTT.

As to this clonotype: This may arise from a read error, as a much more abundant clone is one base away. The chain combines TRBV11-2 with TRBJ1-1; D call uncertain. Germline-derived CDR1 and CDR2 are SGHAT and FQNNGV. V lost 5 bases and J lost 12, with 16 bases in between. There are 12 residues in the CDR3. The CDR3 is CASSTVGRATFF. CDR3 DNA: TGTGCCAGCAGCACCGTAGGGAGAGCGACTTTCTTT.

This clonotype was observed at least ten times. This chain joins TRBV28 and TRBJ2-1; 9 bases map to TRBD1. CDR1 and CDR2 from the germline V gene are MDHEN and SYDVKM. Germline trimming cut 4 bases from V and 8 bases from J; bases unmatched to any gene: 9. This CDR3 comprises 15 residues. CDR3: CASSSTGTGSYEQFF. The CDR3 DNA sequence: TGTGCCAGCAGTTCCACCGGGACAGGGAGCTATGAGCAGTTCTTC.

This clonotype was seen many times. This chain uses TRBV6-1 with TRBJ2-7, with D perhaps TRBD1 (6 bases). Germline loops: CDR1 MNHNS, CDR2 SASEGT. Trimming took 6 bases from V and 6 from J, leaving 21 bases between them. This CDR3 has 15 residues. The CDR3 spells CASRNRPVQGAEQYF. The CDR3 nucleotides are TGTGCCAGCAGAAACAGACCCGTACAGGGAGCCGAGCAGTACTTC.

This clonotype has just a few counts. The chain is built from TRBV7-9 and TRBJ1-1, with 8 bases identical to TRBD1. CDR1 is SEHNR and CDR2 is FQNEAQ in the germline V gene (reference sequence). The CDR3 totals 16 residues. After removal of 5 bases from V and 2 bases from J, the junction contained 10 bases not matched to a gene. This chain's CDR3 is CASSPKPGQANTEAFF. CDR3 sequence (DNA): TGTGCCAGCAGCCCAAAACCGGGACAGGCTAACACTGAAGCTTTCTTT.

Ten or more counts support this clonotype. The DNA of the CDR3 is TGTGCCAGCAGATACACCCGTCCCCAACGAAGCACAGATACGCAGTATTTT. Its translation is CASRYTRPQRSTDTQYF. The chain links TRBV7-9 to TRBJ2-3, with D hard to call. Germline V gives CDR1 SEHNR, CDR2 FQNEAQ (reference sequence). This CDR3 contains 17 residues. Deletions cut 6 bases from V and 0 bases from J, with 19 bases between.

J is TRBJ2-1 and V is TRBV9, with 9 bases that match TRBD1. V shed 6 bases, J shed 7 bases, and the junction held 2 bases outside the gene matches. Germline V lookup: CDR1 SGDLS, CDR2 YYNGEE. The CDR3 runs 12 residues. CDR3 DNA: TGTGCCAGCAAGGACAGGGGAAATGAGCAGTTCTTC. Translation: CASKDRGNEQFF.

The gene calls are TRBV2 and TRBJ2-5; 7 nucleotides agree with TRBD2. The CDR3 contains 14 residues. Germline-derived CDR1 and CDR2 are SNHLY and FYNNEI. Trimming removed 1 base from V and 5 bases from J; junction bases left unmatched: 4. Here the CDR3 DNA reads TGTGCCAGCAGTGAAGGGGTCGGGGGGGAGACCCAGTACTTC. Encoded protein: CASSEGVGGETQYF.

This clonotype appeared a few times. CDR3 coding DNA: TGTGCCACCAGTGATCGCCGGCCTCCGACTAGCGGGAGAGAGACCCAGTACTTC. It codes for CATSDRRPPTSGRETQYF. This sequence joins TRBV24-1 and TRBJ2-5, with 12 nucleotides matching TRBD2. The CDR3 extends over 18 amino acids. The germline V gene encodes CDR1 KGHDR and CDR2 SFDVKD. The V segment lost 3 bases and the J segment 4 bases; nucleotides outside the gene matches: 11.

Many counts were recorded for this clonotype. The J gene is TRBJ2-5, the V gene TRBV28, with 9 bases aligning to TRBD2. CDR1 is MDHEN, CDR2 SYDVKM, per germline. The CDR3 runs to 15 residues. Trimming removed 6 bases from V and 4 bases from J; junction bases left unmatched: 9. The CDR3 DNA reads TGTGCCAGCAGCCCTCCGGCGGGAGGGAGAGAGACCCAGTACTTC. The encoded protein is CASSPPAGGRETQYF.

This clonotype has at least ten counts. This chain links TRBV5-1 with TRBJ2-2, with a tentative D call TRBD1 (5 bases). Deletions cut 2 bases from V and 1 base from J, with 9 bases between. CDR1 is SGHRS, CDR2 YFSETQ, per germline. The CDR3 length is 15 residues. CDR3 nucleotides: TGCGCCAGCAGCTTAGGACACGGGAACACCGGGGAGCTGTTTTTT. It specifies CASSLGHGNTGELFF.

This clonotype was observed a few times. The chain carries TRBV10-2 and TRBJ1-2; TRBD1 might be the D (5 bases). The CDR3 has 15 amino acids. The V gene lost 7 bases and the J gene lost 4 bases, with 19 bases spanning the gap. The germline CDR1 and CDR2 sequences are WSHSY and SAAADI. CDR3 in DNA: TGCGCCAGCAAGATCTCTCAGGGAGACCTCTATGGCTACACCTTC. Protein sequence: CASKISQGDLYGYTF.

At least ten counts were recorded for this clonotype. The rearrangement joins TRBV7-3 to TRBJ2-3, with D tentatively TRBD2 (5 bases). The CDR3 extends over 17 amino acids. CDR1 is SGHTA and CDR2 is FQGTGA in the germline V gene. The V and J ends lost 4 bases and 3 bases respectively, with 20 bases between them. CDR3 coding DNA: TGTGCCAGCAGCTCCCAACCTGTGGGAGCTGGGACAGATACGCAGTATTTT. As protein: CASSSQPVGAGTDTQYF.

V is TRBV24-1 and J is TRBJ2-5, with TRBD2 matching over 8 bases. In germline, CDR1 is KGHDR, CDR2 SFDVKD. This CDR3 has 17 residues. V shed 3 bases, J shed 0 bases, and the junction held 8 bases outside the gene matches. The CDR3 nucleotides read TGTGCCACCAGTGATCCCGCCGGGACTAGAAACCAAGAGACCCAGTACTTC. Its protein is CATSDPAGTRNQETQYF.

V and J are TRBV19 and TRBJ1-6; no reliable D call. V dropped 1 base and J dropped 9 bases, with 13 bases sitting between them. The CDR3 runs 15 residues. The germline V gene has CDR1 LNHDA and CDR2 SQIVND (reference sequence). The CDR3 loop reads CASSIGAVRISPLHF. In nucleotides, the CDR3 is TGTGCCAGTAGTATAGGAGCGGTCCGGATTTCACCCCTCCACTTT.

This clonotype was picked up many times. The V call is TRBV6-4, the J call TRBJ2-7; weak D call: TRBD2 (5 bases). Germline V gene data show CDR1 as MRHNA and CDR2 as SNTAGT. The CDR3 covers 14 residues. V lost 6 bases and J lost 3, with 15 bases in between. CDR3 coding DNA: TGTGCCAGCAGCGTAGCCTATAGCGACTACGAGCAGTACTTC. Protein sequence: CASSVAYSDYEQYF.

This clonotype was counted ten times or more. The chain recombines TRBV2 with TRBJ2-2; D may be TRBD2 (5 bases). The CDR3 extends over 13 amino acids. Germline lookup yields CDR1 SNHLY and CDR2 FYNNEI. V was pared by 6 bases and J by 6 bases, with 11 bases between. Here the CDR3 reads CASRLGNSGELFF. Here the CDR3 DNA reads TGTGCCAGCAGACTAGGGAATTCCGGGGAGCTGTTTTTT.

The sample holds many counts of this clonotype. This chain joins TRBV7-6 and TRBJ2-3; maybe TRBD1 (6 bases). Germline-derived CDR1 and CDR2 are SGHVS and FNYEAQ. The CDR3 length is 14 residues. V lost 3 bases and J lost 9, with 16 bases in between. The CDR3 region has the DNA TGTGCCAGCAGCTTGAGGGGGAATGGGGAAACGCAGTATTTT. Translation: CASSLRGNGETQYF.

This clonotype has a count of ten or more. This chain joins TRBV6-1 and TRBJ2-3; tentatively, D is TRBD2 (6 bases). The CDR3 spans 16 residues. Per the germline V gene, CDR1 is MNHNS and CDR2 is SASEGT. Trimming took off 5 bases at V and 4 bases at J, with 19 bases between the two ends. The CDR3 is CASSPVRGFNPDTQYF. The DNA for the CDR3 is TGTGCCAGCAGTCCAGTGCGGGGCTTCAACCCAGATACGCAGTATTTT.